Each of the 2 T cell receptor beta chains below was sequenced from the same sample in a study of CD8+ T cells in alopecia areata. The authors extracted RNA and reverse transcribed it into cDNA as the sequencing template. Some clones are missing from TCRdb's copy, which holds only in-frame ones; the method was immunoSEQ multiplex PCR. The sample includes about 100,000 clones, around 60% of them seen just once. Treatment in this sample: oral pan-JAK inhibitor, 5-10 mg twice daily. Sequencing was performed on CD8+ T cells sorted from blood, taken between weeks 55 and 65, from a patient treated with tofacitinib. The receptors originated from a human donor with alopecia areata.

The rearrangement uses TRBV7-9 and TRBJ1-5; D is undetermined. CDR3 length: 13 residues. Between the trimmed V and J ends, which lost 8 bases and 1 base, there was a span of 9 bases. The V gene's germline CDR1 is SEHNR and CDR2 FQNEAQ (reference sequence). The CDR3 region is CASHDGSNQPQHF. The CDR3 DNA reads TGTGCCAGCCATGACGGAAGCAATCAGCCCCAGCATTTT.

This clone was recorded a few times. The V call is TRBV7-9, the J call TRBJ2-3; unclear D gene. CDR1 SEHNR and CDR2 FQNEAQ come from the germline V gene (reference sequence). The CDR3 consists of 14 residues. The V gene lost 3 bases and the J gene lost 1 base, with 8 bases spanning the gap. CDR3 in amino acids: CASSFPQGTDTQYF. The CDR3 DNA sequence: TGTGCCAGCAGCTTTCCACAAGGCACAGATACGCAGTATTTT.